One sample yielded the 24 T cell receptor beta chains listed below, sequenced in a study of blood T cell repertoires in COVID-19. The table came from immunoSEQ multiplex PCR; TCRdb's copy has only in-frame clones and leaves some out. Of roughly 260,000 clones listed, more than 75% were seen once; the top ten hold about 9.8%. The sequencing input was peripheral blood. The origin of the receptors is a middle-aged man who had recovered from COVID-19.

The chain carries TRBV30 and TRBJ1-2; D perhaps matches TRBD1 (6 bases). The CDR3 is 15 amino acids. The V gene lost 2 bases and the J gene lost 4 bases, with 17 bases spanning the gap. Germline CDR1 and CDR2: GTSNPN and SVGIG (reference sequence). In DNA form, the CDR3 reads TGTGCCTGGAGTCATAGTGGGGGGGGCGTCTATGGCTACACCTTC. It translates to CAWSHSGGGVYGYTF.

This clone was observed a single time. The V call is TRBV6-6, the J call TRBJ1-2; D gene ambiguous. Looked up from germline, CDR1 is MNHNY and CDR2 is SVGAGI (reference sequence). This CDR3 contains 14 residues. The germline V and J ends were trimmed by 2 bases and 5 bases, with 12 bases remaining between them. CDR3 sequence (DNA): TGTGCCAGCAGTTACGGGCGGGCCCAGTATGGCTACACCTTC. The encoded protein is CASSYGRAQYGYTF.

The chain carries TRBV7-9 and TRBJ2-2, with 7 bases aligning to TRBD2. Looked up from germline, CDR1 is SEHNR and CDR2 is FQNEAQ (reference sequence). The junction had 3 bases not matched to a gene; V was cut back by 1 base and J by 1 base. The CDR3 contains 16 residues. The CDR3 DNA is TGTGCCAGCAGCTTAGGGACTAGTGTGAACACCGGGGAGCTGTTTTTT. Its protein is CASSLGTSVNTGELFF.

This clone appeared once. The chain couples TRBV11-1 to TRBJ2-2, with 8 bases lining up with TRBD1. There are 16 residues in the CDR3. The germline CDR1 and CDR2 sequences are SGHAT and FQDESV (reference sequence). V shed 4 bases and J 0 bases; nucleotides not matched to a gene: 4. Written as DNA, the CDR3 is TGTGCCAGCAGCTACGGACAGGGTGCGAACACCGGGGAGCTGTTTTTT. Translating it yields CASSYGQGANTGELFF. Supplemented by reference TRBV11-1 and TRBJ2-2, the full variable domain reads EAEVAQSPRYKITEKSQAVAFWCDPISGHATLYWYRQILGQGPELLVQFQDESVVDDSQLPKDRFSAERLKGVDSTLKIQPAELGDSAMYLCASSYGQGANTGELFFGEGSRLTVL.

The chain recombines TRBV6-2 or TRBV6-3 with TRBJ2-7, with D unclear. Trimming took off 5 bases at V and 0 bases at J, with 14 bases between the two ends. This CDR3 spans 15 amino acids. Germline V gene sequence: CDR1 MNHEY, CDR2 SVGEGT. CDR3 nucleotide sequence: TGTGCCAGCAGTACTGGTCCCCCGTTCTCCTACGAGCAGTACTTC. Amino acid sequence: CASSTGPPFSYEQYF.

V usage is TRBV9 and J usage is TRBJ2-1, with D possibly TRBD2 on 7 matching bases. The CDR3 is made up of 16 amino acids. In germline, CDR1 is SGDLS, CDR2 YYNGEE. V lost 4 bases, J lost 2 bases, and 16 bases lay in between. The CDR3 DNA is TGTGCCAGCAGCATATCTGGGCGGGGGCCCTACAATGAGCAGTTCTTC. Translating it yields CASSISGRGPYNEQFF.

The J gene is TRBJ2-2, the V gene TRBV6-5, with a weak D call TRBD1 (6 bases). Germline lookup yields CDR1 MNHEY and CDR2 SVGAGI. This CDR3 is built from 16 residues. The V end lost 0 bases, the J end lost 4 bases, and 12 bases lay between the germline ends. This CDR3 is CASSYSWTASTGELFF. CDR3 sequence (DNA): TGTGCCAGCAGTTACTCTTGGACAGCCTCCACCGGGGAGCTGTTTTTT.

The V gene is TRBV15, the J gene TRBJ1-5; D might be TRBD1 (5 bases). Trimming removed 0 bases at V and 6 bases at J, with 12 bases between. The CDR3 consists of 15 residues. Germline CDR1 is LNHNV and CDR2 is YYDKDF (reference sequence). The CDR3 sequence is CATSRDGGEGQPQHF. The CDR3 DNA follows: TGTGCCACCAGCAGAGATGGGGGGGAGGGTCAGCCCCAGCATTTT.

The chain recombines TRBV25-1 with TRBJ2-6; weak D call: TRBD2 (6 bases). Germline V gives CDR1 MGHDK, CDR2 SYGVNS. Trimming pared 6 bases from V and 2 bases from J, leaving 17 bases between. This CDR3 has 17 residues. The CDR3 coding sequence is TGTGCCAGCAGCCGGGGGTCTTTAGGGCCTGGGGCCAACGTCCTGACTTTC. It codes for CASSRGSLGPGANVLTF. The variable domain in full, with the rest retrieved from reference TRBV25-1 and TRBJ2-6, is EADIYQTPRYLVIGTGKKITLECSQTMGHDKMYWYQQDPGMELHLIHYSYGVNSTEKGDLSSESTVSRIRTEHFPLTLESARPSHTSQYLCASSRGSLGPGANVLTFGAGSRLTVL.

The rearrangement links TRBV10-1 to TRBJ2-1, with D uncertain. CDR3 length: 16 amino acids. Germline V gives CDR1 WNHNN, CDR2 SYGVQD (reference sequence). The V end lost 0 bases, the J end lost 8 bases, and 17 bases lay between the germline ends. CDR3 nucleotide sequence: TGCGCCAGCAGTGAGTCTGGAGATCGGGTGTTCGATGAGCAGTTCTTC. It encodes CASSESGDRVFDEQFF.

CDR3 sequence reads: CASSLRESLVRVYEQYF. In nucleotides, the CDR3 is TGTGCCAGCAGCTTGCGGGAGTCGTTGGTTCGGGTATACGAGCAGTACTTC. V is TRBV7-8 and J is TRBJ2-7; 7 nucleotides match TRBD2. V trimming: 3 bases; J trimming: 4 bases; junction bases outside the gene matches: 15. CDR1 is SGHVS and CDR2 is FQNEAQ in the germline V gene. The CDR3 consists of 17 residues.

V gene TRBV9 combines with J gene TRBJ2-1; 12 positions agree with TRBD2. With 0 bases clipped from V and 1 base from J, the junction kept 2 bases outside the gene matches. CDR3 size: 17 residues. The germline CDR1 and CDR2 sequences are SGDLS and YYNGEE. CDR3 coding DNA: TGTGCCAGCAGCGTAGGCGGACTAGCGGGGTCCTACAATGAGCAGTTCTTC. This encodes CASSVGGLAGSYNEQFF. The complete variable domain, with remaining parts taken from reference TRBV9 and TRBJ2-1, reads DSGVTQTPKHLITATGQRVTLRCSPRSGDLSVYWYQQSLDQGLQFLIQYYNGEERAKGNILERFSAQQFPDLHSELNLSSLELGDSALYFCASSVGGLAGSYNEQFFGPGTRLTVL.

The V and J genes are TRBV2 and TRBJ1-6; perhaps TRBD1 as D (5 bases). The V end lost 10 bases, the J end lost 1 base, and 14 bases lay between the germline ends. The CDR3 sequence is 15 residues long. The germline gives CDR1 SNHLY, CDR2 FYNNEI. CDR3 sequence reads: CATNMGGSYNSPLHF. As DNA, the CDR3 is TGTGCCACCAACATGGGGGGATCCTATAATTCACCCCTCCACTTT.

This clone was picked up a small number of times. The chain is built from TRBV30 and TRBJ1-5, with TRBD1 as a possible D gene (6 bases). The germline V gene encodes CDR1 GTSNPN and CDR2 SVGIG (reference sequence). The V gene lost 3 bases and the J gene lost 0 bases, with 9 bases spanning the gap. The CDR3 consists of 14 residues. The CDR3 region is CAWSLTGSNQPQHF. The CDR3 coding sequence is TGTGCCTGGAGCTTGACAGGTAGCAATCAGCCCCAGCATTTT.

V usage is TRBV19 and J usage is TRBJ1-1; D is ambiguous. Germline CDR1 is LNHDA and CDR2 is SQIVND (reference sequence). The ends were cut back, 5 bases at V and 1 base at J, with 8 bases in the middle. The CDR3 runs to 13 residues. Here the CDR3 reads CASSLQWNTEAFF. The CDR3 DNA reads as TGTGCCAGTAGTTTACAGTGGAACACTGAAGCTTTCTTT.

The V gene is TRBV5-6, the J gene TRBJ2-7; possibly TRBD1 for D (6 bases). This CDR3 comprises 12 residues. The germline V gene has CDR1 SGHDT and CDR2 YYEEEE. Trimming pared 3 bases from V and 3 bases from J, leaving 7 bases between. The CDR3 region is CASSSQGYEQYF. CDR3 DNA sequence: TGTGCCAGCAGCTCACAGGGCTACGAGCAGTACTTC.

The chain joins TRBV29-1 to TRBJ1-1, with 7 nucleotides matching TRBD1. Germline assignment: CDR1 SQVTM and CDR2 ANQGSEA. V was clipped by 5 bases and J by 5 bases; unmatched bases: 5. The CDR3 has 12 amino acids. The CDR3 here is CSVLTGWTEAFF. As DNA, the CDR3 is TGCAGCGTTTTGACAGGGTGGACTGAAGCTTTCTTT.

The chain uses TRBV6-2 or TRBV6-3 and TRBJ2-7; D possibly corresponds to TRBD2 (5 bases). The V end lost 2 bases, the J end lost 3 bases, and 14 bases lay between the germline ends. CDR1 and CDR2 from the germline V gene are MNHEY and SVGEGT. The CDR3 is 15 residues long. CDR3 coding DNA: TGTGCCAGCAGTTACGCTAGCCGCCGCGGCTACGAGCAGTACTTC. Translation: CASSYASRRGYEQYF.

This rearrangement joins TRBV13 to TRBJ2-6, with 7 bases lining up with TRBD1. Germline values: CDR1 PRHDT, CDR2 FYEKMQ (reference sequence). CDR3 length: 14 amino acids. V trimming: 4 bases; J trimming: 3 bases; junction bases outside the gene matches: 0. This CDR3 reads CASSWTGGANVLTF. CDR3 coding DNA: TGTGCCAGCAGCTGGACAGGTGGGGCCAACGTCCTGACTTTC.

The J gene is TRBJ1-2, the V gene TRBV29-1, with 8 bases fitting TRBD1. V lost 2 bases and J lost 8; bases outside the gene matches: 4. The CDR3 totals 12 residues. CDR1 is SQVTM and CDR2 is ANQGSEA in the germline V gene. The CDR3, as DNA: TGCAGCGTTGAACAGGGGGCGCGAGGCTACACCTTC. This gives the protein CSVEQGARGYTF.

J is TRBJ2-1 and V is TRBV6-2 or TRBV6-3; possibly TRBD2 for D (7 bases). The germline gives CDR1 MNHEY, CDR2 SVGEGT. This CDR3 contains 15 residues. V shed 4 bases and J shed 0 bases, with 10 bases lying between them. CDR3: CASSFRGASYNEQFF. CDR3 coding DNA: TGTGCCAGCAGTTTCCGGGGGGCCTCCTACAATGAGCAGTTCTTC.

This chain joins TRBV7-2 and TRBJ2-2, with D unclear. This CDR3 comprises 15 residues. CDR1 is SGHTA, CDR2 FQGNSA, per germline. The ends were cut back, 1 base at V and 5 bases at J, with 11 bases in the middle. As DNA, the CDR3 is TGTGCCAGCAGCTTAGGGAGATTCCCAACCGGGGAGCTGTTTTTT. Translated, it gives CASSLGRFPTGELFF.

This clone was seen only once. The genes are TRBV12-3 or TRBV12-4 and TRBJ1-2; D is unclear. Trimming removed 3 bases at V and 1 base at J, with 6 bases between. CDR3 length: 13 amino acids. The CDR3, as DNA: TGTGCCAGCAGTTTGCGCCGTAACTATGGCTACACCTTC. Translating it yields CASSLRRNYGYTF.

This clone was counted a few times. The chain combines TRBV12-3 or TRBV12-4 with TRBJ1-6; no firm D call. This CDR3 comprises 12 residues. Trimming stripped 5 bases from V and 12 bases from J, with 11 bases between. The CDR3 reads CASSPEIGPLHF. For the CDR3, the DNA is TGTGCCAGCAGTCCGGAGATTGGACCCCTCCACTTT.